Listed here are 5 T cell receptor beta chains from one sample, sequenced in a study of blood T cells in healthy people across ages. Primed by a sample-barcoded 5' primer and a J-beta primer mix, a second PCR proceeded for 7 to 11 cycles. TCRdb re-derived calls from the 5' RACE reads in MiXCR, one entry per CDR3 protein. Here the sample spans over 700,000 distinct CDR3 sequences, approximately 25% being singletons. The sample also formed part of further work on T cells of mothers and their children.

The sequenced sample consisted of blood. The source of these receptors is a boy aged 5 to 17 in good health.

In its sample, this clonotype was seen many times. The chain has TRBV6-2 or TRBV6-3 and TRBJ2-7; the D is unclear. The germline V gene encodes CDR1 MNHEY and CDR2 SVGEGT. The CDR3 covers 12 residues. The V and J ends lost 0 bases and 2 bases respectively, with 2 bases between them. This chain's CDR3 is CASSYSTYEQYF. The CDR3 nucleotides are TGTGCCAGCAGTTACTCGACCTACGAGCAGTACTTC.

The chain combines TRBV6-2 or TRBV6-3 with TRBJ2-3; D possibly uses TRBD1 or TRBD2 (5 bases each). V dropped 2 bases and J dropped 2 bases, with 17 bases sitting between them. Germline values: CDR1 MNHEY, CDR2 SVGEGT. This CDR3 spans 17 amino acids. Here the CDR3 DNA reads TGTGCCAGCAGTTACCTGGGACGAAGCGGCTACACAGATACGCAGTATTTT. It codes for CASSYLGRSGYTDTQYF.

This clonotype has a handful of counts. This chain uses TRBV11-2 with TRBJ2-1; D is undetermined. Trimming pared 5 bases from V and 9 bases from J, leaving 14 bases between. The germline V gene has CDR1 SGHAT and CDR2 FQNNGV. This CDR3 has 13 amino acids. CDR3 bases: TGTGCCAGCAGCCCACGGCATGGGTCTGAGCAGTTCTTC. Amino acid sequence: CASSPRHGSEQFF.

CDR3: CASSLLGDYNEQFF. For the CDR3, the DNA is TGTGCCAGCAGCTTACTCGGGGACTACAATGAGCAGTTCTTC. The chain uses TRBV7-2 and TRBJ2-1, with D possibly matching TRBD2 (5 bases). Germline-derived CDR1 and CDR2 are SGHTA and FQGNSA. This CDR3 comprises 14 residues. With 2 bases removed from V and 3 bases from J, the gap between germline ends came to 8 bases.

This clonotype has more than one count but fewer than ten. V is TRBV11-2 and J is TRBJ2-5; D not resolved. The DNA end lines up better with TRBJ2-1; the J call may be wrong. The CDR3 sequence is 13 residues long. Germline-derived CDR1 and CDR2 are SGHAT and FQNNGV. CDR3 in DNA: TGTGCCAGCAGAGACGGCGGCTACAATGAGCAGTTCTTC. Protein sequence: CASRDGGYNEQFF.